This record concerns one T cell receptor beta chain sequence. Its specificity is not known. The V end was cut by 6 bases, the J end by 5 bases, with 19 bases between. The CDR3 spans 16 residues. TCRdb re-analysed the 5' RACE reads in MiXCR, keeping a single row per CDR3 protein. Among approximately 600,000 distinct CDR3 sequences, 9.5% to 10% were seen once, and the ten largest hold approximately 3%. This entry belongs to a study of identical twins. General observations from the study: Whereas memory repertoires showed no such difference, abundant cord blood beta clonotypes carried fewer insertions.

In addition, the sample was reused for a study of yellow fever vaccine responses in identical twins. That source reports: Vaccine T cell responses of twins reportedly seemed partly convergent and partly personalized.

The sample consisted of PBMCs. The receptor was isolated from a woman between 18 and 29 years old in good health. This chain uses TRBV12-3 or TRBV12-4 with TRBJ2-2; D possibly corresponds to TRBD2 (5 bases). The CDR3 here is CASSKLESEGTGELFF. The CDR3 nucleotides read TGTGCCAGCAGCAAACTAGAGTCCGAGGGTACCGGGGAGCTGTTTTTT.